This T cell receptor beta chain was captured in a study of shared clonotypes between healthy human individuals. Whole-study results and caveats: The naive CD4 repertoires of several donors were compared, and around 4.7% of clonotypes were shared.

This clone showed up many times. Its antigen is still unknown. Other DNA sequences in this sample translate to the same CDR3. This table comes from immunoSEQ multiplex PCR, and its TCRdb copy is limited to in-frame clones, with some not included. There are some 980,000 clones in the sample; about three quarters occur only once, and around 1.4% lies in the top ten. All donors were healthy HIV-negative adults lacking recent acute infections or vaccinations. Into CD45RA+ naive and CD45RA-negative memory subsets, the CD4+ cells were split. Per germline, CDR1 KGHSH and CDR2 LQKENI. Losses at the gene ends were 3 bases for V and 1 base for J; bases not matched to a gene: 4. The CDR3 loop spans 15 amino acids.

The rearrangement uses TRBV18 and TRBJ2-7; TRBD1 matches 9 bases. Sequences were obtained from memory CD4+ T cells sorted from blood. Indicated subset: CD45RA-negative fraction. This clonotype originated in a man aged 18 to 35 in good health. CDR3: CASSPSGTGSYEQYF. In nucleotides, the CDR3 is TGTGCCAGCTCACCGTCCGGGACAGGGTCCTACGAGCAGTACTTC.